This T cell receptor beta chain was observed in a study of control samples from healthy donors and cancer patients. Assay: immunoSEQ multiplex PCR; the TCRdb copy retains only in-frame clones and omits some. The sample records over 80,000 clones, around 80% being singletons. CDR1 and CDR2 from the germline V gene are SGHRS and YFSETQ. V shed 0 bases, J shed 16 bases, and the junction held 9 bases outside the gene matches. This CDR3 is 14 amino acids long. The rearrangement joins TRBV5-1 to TRBJ2-1; 11 bases are a match to TRBD2. This TCR derives from a man between 60 and 70 years old in good health. Sequenced material: blood. CDR3 region: CASSLAGLADRYFF. CDR3 nucleotide sequence: TGCGCCAGCAGCTTGGCGGGACTAGCGGACCGGTATTTCTTC.